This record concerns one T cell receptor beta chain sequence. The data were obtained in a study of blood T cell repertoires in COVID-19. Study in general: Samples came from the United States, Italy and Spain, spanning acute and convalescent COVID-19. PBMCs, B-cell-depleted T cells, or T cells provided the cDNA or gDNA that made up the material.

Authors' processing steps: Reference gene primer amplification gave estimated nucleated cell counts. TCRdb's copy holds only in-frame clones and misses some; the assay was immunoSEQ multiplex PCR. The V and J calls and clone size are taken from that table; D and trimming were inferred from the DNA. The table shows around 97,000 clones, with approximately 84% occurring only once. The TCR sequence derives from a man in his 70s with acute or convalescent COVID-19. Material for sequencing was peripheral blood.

The CDR3 protein is CASSYSRREEQYF. The CDR3 DNA reads TGTGCCAGCAGTTACTCGAGGAGGGAAGAGCAGTACTTC. The chain joins TRBV6-5 to TRBJ2-7, with D perhaps matching TRBD2 (6 bases). This CDR3 comprises 13 residues. V was shortened by 0 bases and J by 7 bases, with 10 bases between the two germline ends. Germline V lookup: CDR1 MNHEY, CDR2 SVGAGI.